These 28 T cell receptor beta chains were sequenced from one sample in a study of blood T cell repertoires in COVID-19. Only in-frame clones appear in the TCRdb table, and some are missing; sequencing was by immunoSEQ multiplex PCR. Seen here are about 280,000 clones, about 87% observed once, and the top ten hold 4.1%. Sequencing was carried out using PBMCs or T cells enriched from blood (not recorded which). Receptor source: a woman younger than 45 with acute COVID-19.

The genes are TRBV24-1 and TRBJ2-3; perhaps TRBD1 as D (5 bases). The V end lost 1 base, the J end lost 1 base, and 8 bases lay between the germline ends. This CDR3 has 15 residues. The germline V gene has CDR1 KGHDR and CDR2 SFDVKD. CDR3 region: CATSDFLQGTDTQYF. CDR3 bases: TGTGCCACCAGTGATTTCCTACAGGGCACAGATACGCAGTATTTT.

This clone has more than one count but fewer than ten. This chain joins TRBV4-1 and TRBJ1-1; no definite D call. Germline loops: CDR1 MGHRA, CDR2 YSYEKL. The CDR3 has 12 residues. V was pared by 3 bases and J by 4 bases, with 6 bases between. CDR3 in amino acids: CASSHEGTEAFF. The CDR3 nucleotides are TGCGCCAGCAGCCATGAGGGCACTGAAGCTTTCTTT.

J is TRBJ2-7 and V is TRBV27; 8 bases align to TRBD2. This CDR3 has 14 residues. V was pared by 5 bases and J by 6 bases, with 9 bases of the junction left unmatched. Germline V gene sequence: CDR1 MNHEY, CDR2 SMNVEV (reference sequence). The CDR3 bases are TGTGCCAGCAGTCAACCGGGACTAGTCGGCGAGCAGTACTTC. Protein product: CASSQPGLVGEQYF.

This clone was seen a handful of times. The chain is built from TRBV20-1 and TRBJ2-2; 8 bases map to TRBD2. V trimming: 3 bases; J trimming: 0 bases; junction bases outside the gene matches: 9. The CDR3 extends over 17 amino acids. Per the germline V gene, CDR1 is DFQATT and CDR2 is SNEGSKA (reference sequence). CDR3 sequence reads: CSASSPILAANTGELFF. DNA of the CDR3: TGCAGTGCTAGTAGCCCGATACTAGCGGCGAACACCGGGGAGCTGTTTTTT.

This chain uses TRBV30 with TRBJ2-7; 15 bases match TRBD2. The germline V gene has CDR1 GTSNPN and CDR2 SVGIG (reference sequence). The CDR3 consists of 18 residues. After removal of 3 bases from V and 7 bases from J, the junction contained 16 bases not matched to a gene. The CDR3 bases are TGTGCCTGGAGCCGACACCCCCAAGGGACTAGCGGGAGGTATGAGCAGTACTTC. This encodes CAWSRHPQGTSGRYEQYF.

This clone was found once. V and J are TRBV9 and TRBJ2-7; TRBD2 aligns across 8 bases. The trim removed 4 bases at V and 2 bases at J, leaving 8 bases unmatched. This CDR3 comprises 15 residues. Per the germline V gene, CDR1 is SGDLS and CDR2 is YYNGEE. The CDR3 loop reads CASSPSAGGTYEQYF. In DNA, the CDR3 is TGTGCCAGCAGCCCTTCTGCGGGGGGAACCTACGAGCAGTACTTC.

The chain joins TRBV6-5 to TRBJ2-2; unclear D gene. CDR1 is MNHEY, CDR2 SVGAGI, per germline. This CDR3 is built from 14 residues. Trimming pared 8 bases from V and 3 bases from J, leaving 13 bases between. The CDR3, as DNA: TGTGCCAGCGTCGGTAATTCCTACACCGGGGAGCTGTTTTTT. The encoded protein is CASVGNSYTGELFF.

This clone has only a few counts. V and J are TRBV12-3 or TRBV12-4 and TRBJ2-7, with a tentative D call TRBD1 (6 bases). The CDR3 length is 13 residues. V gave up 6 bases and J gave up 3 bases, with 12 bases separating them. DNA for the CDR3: TGTGCCAGCAGCCTCGGACAGTTCTACGAGCAGTACTTC. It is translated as CASSLGQFYEQYF.

CDR3 region: CASSPGQAREQYF. CDR3 nucleotides: TGTGCCAGCAGTCCGGGACAGGCGCGCGAGCAGTACTTC. V and J are TRBV5-4 and TRBJ2-7; TRBD1 agrees at 8 bases. The V and J ends lost 5 bases and 6 bases, in that order; junction bases with no gene match: 7. In germline, CDR1 is SGHNT, CDR2 YYREEE (reference sequence). CDR3 length: 13 residues.

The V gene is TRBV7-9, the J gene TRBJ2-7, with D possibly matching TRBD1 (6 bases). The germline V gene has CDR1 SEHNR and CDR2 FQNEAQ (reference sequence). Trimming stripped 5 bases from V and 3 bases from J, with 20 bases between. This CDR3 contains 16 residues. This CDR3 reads CASSPGAISGNYEQYF. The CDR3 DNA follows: TGTGCCAGCAGCCCAGGGGCTATTTCAGGGAACTACGAGCAGTACTTC. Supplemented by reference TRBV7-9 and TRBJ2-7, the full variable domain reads DTGVSQNPRHKITKRGQNVTFRCDPISEHNRLYWYRQTLGQGPEFLTYFQNEAQLEKSRLLSDRFSAERPKGSFSTLEIQRTEQGDSAMYLCASSPGAISGNYEQYFGPGTRLTVT.

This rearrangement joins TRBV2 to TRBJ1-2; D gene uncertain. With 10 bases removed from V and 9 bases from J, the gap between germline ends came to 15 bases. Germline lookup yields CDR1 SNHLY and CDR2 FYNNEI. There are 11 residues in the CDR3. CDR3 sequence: CATSGGPSYTF. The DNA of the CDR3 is TGTGCCACCTCGGGAGGGCCCAGCTACACCTTC.

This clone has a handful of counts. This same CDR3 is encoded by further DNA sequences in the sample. The chain's CDR3 is CASRATGGSPLHF. CDR3 coding DNA: TGTGCCAGCAGAGCGACAGGGGGTTCACCCCTCCACTTT. The V call is TRBV28, the J call TRBJ1-6, with 9 positions matching TRBD1. This CDR3 spans 13 amino acids. CDR1 and CDR2 (germline): MDHEN, SYDVKM. With 6 bases clipped from V and 9 bases from J, the junction kept 3 bases outside the gene matches.

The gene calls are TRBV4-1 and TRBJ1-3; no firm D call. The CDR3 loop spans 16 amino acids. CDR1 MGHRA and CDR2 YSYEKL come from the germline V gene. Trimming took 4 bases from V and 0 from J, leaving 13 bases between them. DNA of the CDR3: TGCGCCAGCAGCCCCCCGACACTGAGCTCTGGAAACACCATATATTTT. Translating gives CASSPPTLSSGNTIYF.

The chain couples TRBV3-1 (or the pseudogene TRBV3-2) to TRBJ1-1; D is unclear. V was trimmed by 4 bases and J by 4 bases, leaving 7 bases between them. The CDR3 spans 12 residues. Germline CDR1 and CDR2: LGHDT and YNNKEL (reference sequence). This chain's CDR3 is CASSPGPTEAFF. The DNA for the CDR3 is TGTGCCAGCAGCCCCGGTCCCACTGAAGCTTTCTTT.

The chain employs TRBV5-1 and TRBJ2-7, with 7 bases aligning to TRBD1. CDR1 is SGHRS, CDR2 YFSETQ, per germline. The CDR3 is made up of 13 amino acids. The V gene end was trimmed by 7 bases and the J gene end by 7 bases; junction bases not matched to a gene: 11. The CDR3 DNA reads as TGCGCCAGCCGACAGGGTAGGGCATGGGAGCAGTACTTC. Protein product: CASRQGRAWEQYF.

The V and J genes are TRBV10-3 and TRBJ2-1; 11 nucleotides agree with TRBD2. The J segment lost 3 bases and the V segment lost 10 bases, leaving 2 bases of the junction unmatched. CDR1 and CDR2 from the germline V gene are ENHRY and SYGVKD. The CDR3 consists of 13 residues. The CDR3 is CATLAGGYNEQFF. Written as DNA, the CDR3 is TGTGCCACGCTAGCGGGGGGCTACAATGAGCAGTTCTTC.

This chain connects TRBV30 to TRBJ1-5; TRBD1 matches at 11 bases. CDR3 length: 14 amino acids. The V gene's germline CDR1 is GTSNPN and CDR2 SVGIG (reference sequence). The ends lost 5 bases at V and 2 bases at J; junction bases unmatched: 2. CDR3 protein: CAWGGQGGNQPQHF. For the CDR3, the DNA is TGTGCCTGGGGGGGACAGGGGGGCAATCAGCCCCAGCATTTT.

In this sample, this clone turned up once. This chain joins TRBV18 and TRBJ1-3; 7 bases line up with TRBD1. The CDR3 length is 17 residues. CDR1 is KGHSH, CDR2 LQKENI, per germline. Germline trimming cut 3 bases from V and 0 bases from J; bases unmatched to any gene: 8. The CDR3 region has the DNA TGTGCCAGCTCACCTCTCTCGACAGGGATCTCTGGAAACACCATATATTTT. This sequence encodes CASSPLSTGISGNTIYF.

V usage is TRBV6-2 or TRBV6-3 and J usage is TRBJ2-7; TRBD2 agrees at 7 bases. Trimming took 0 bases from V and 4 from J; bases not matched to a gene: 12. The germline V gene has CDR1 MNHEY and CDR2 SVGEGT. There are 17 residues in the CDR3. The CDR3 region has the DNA TGTGCCAGCAGTTACTCGGCTAGCGGAATTGCGGAGTACGAGCAGTACTTC. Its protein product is CASSYSASGIAEYEQYF.

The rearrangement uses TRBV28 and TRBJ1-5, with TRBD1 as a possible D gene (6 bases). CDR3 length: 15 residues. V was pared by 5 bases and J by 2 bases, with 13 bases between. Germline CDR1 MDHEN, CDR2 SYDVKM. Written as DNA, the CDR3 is TGTGCCAGCAGTCCCGGCAGGGGCGGCAATCAGCCCCAGCATTTT. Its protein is CASSPGRGGNQPQHF.

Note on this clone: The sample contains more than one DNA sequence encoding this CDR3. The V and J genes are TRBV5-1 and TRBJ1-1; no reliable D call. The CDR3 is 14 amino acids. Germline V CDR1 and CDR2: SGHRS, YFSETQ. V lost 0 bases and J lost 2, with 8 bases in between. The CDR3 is CASSLGQANTEAFF. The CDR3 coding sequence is TGCGCCAGCAGCTTGGGACAAGCCAACACTGAAGCTTTCTTT. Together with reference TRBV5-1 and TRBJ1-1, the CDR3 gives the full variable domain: KAGVTQTPRYLIKTRGQQVTLSCSPISGHRSVSWYQQTPGQGLQFLFEYFSETQRNKGNFPGRFSGRQFSNSRSEMNVSTLELGDSALYLCASSLGQANTEAFFGQGTRLTVV.

The CDR3 protein is CASSQDPGLEIYNEQFF. Written as DNA, the CDR3 is TGCGCCAGCAGCCAAGATCCCGGACTAGAAATATACAATGAGCAGTTCTTC. The chain couples TRBV4-1 to TRBJ2-1; 7 nucleotides match TRBD2. CDR3 length: 17 residues. Germline loops: CDR1 MGHRA, CDR2 YSYEKL. J was trimmed by 4 bases and V by 0 bases; bases with no gene match: 9.

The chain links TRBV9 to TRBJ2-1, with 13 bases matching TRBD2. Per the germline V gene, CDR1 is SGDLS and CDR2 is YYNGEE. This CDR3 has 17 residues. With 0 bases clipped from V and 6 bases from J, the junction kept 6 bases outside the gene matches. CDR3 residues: CASSVVGTSGIVNEQFF. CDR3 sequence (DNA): TGTGCCAGCAGCGTAGTGGGGACTAGCGGGATCGTCAATGAGCAGTTCTTC.

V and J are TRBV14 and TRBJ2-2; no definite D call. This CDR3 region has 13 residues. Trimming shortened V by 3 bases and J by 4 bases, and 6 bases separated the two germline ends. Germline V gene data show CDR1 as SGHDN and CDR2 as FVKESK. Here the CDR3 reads CASSHFSTGELFF. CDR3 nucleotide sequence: TGTGCCAGCAGCCACTTCAGCACCGGGGAGCTGTTTTTT.

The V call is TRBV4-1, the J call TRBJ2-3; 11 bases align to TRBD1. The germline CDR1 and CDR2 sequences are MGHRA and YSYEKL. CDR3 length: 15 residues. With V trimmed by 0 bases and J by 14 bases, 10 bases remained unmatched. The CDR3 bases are TGCGCCAGCAGCCAAGATTTGGACAGGGGGCCTACTCCGTATTTT. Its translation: CASSQDLDRGPTPYF.

In nucleotides, the CDR3 is TGTGCCAGCAGTTACTCGCGTGCCCTCACTGGCACTGAAGCTTTCTTT. It is translated as CASSYSRALTGTEAFF. This sequence joins TRBV6-2 or TRBV6-3 and TRBJ1-1; D not certain. Germline V gene sequence: CDR1 MNHEY, CDR2 SVGEGT. CDR3 length: 16 amino acids. The V end was cut by 0 bases, the J end by 4 bases, with 15 bases between.

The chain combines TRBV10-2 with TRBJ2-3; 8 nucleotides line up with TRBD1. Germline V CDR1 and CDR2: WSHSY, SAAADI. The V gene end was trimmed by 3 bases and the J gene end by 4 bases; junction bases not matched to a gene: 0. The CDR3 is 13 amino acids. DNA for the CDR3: TGCGCCAGCAGTGAACAGGGGGCAGATACGCAGTATTTT. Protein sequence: CASSEQGADTQYF.

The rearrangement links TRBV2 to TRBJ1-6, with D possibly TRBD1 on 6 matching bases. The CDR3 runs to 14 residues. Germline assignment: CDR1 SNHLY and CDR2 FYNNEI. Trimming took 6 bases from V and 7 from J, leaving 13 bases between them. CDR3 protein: CASRTGQGNSPLHF. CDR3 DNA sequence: TGTGCCAGCAGGACCGGGCAGGGGAATTCACCCCTCCACTTT.